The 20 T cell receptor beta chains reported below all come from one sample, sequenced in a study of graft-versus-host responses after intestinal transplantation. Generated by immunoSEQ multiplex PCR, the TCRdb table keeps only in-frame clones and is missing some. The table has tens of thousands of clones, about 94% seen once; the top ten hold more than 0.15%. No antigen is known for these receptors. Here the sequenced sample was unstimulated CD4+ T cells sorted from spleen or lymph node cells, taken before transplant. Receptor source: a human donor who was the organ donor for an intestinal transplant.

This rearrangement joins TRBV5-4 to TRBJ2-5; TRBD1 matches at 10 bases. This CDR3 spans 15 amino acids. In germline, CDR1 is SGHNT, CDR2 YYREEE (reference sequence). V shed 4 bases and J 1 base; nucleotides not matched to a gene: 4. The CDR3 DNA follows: TGTGCCAGCAGCACGGGACAGGGGCTCCAAGAGACCCAGTACTTC. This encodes CASSTGQGLQETQYF.

The CDR3 sequence is CASSSQGRFEDGYTF. The CDR3 nucleotides are TGTGCCAGCAGCTCCCAGGGGAGATTTGAGGATGGCTACACCTTC. This chain links TRBV5-5 with TRBJ1-2; tentative D call: TRBD1 (6 bases). Germline lookup yields CDR1 SGHKS and CDR2 YYEKEE (reference sequence). Between the trimmed V and J ends, which lost 3 bases and 6 bases, there was a span of 18 bases. This CDR3 is 15 amino acids long.

The CDR3, as DNA: TGCGCCAGCAGCCCGACAGGGTATTTCACCGGGGAGCTGTTTTTT. As protein: CASSPTGYFTGELFF. The chain recombines TRBV5-1 with TRBJ2-2, with 7 bases identical to TRBD1. J gave up 4 bases and V 4 bases, and 7 bases lay outside the gene matches. Germline lookup yields CDR1 SGHRS and CDR2 YFSETQ. This CDR3 is built from 15 residues.

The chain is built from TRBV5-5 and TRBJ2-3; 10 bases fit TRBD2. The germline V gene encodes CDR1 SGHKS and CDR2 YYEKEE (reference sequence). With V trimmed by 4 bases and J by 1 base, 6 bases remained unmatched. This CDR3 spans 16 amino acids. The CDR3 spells CASSLTGTSGTDTQYF. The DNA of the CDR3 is TGTGCCAGCAGCCTGACCGGGACTAGCGGCACAGATACGCAGTATTTT.

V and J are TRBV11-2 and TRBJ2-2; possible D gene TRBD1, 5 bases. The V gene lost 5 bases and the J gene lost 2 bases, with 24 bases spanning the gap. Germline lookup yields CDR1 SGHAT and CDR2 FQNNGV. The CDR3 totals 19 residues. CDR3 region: CASSRSRQGPTLNTGELFF. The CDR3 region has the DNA TGTGCCAGCAGCCGATCTAGGCAGGGCCCAACCTTAAACACCGGGGAGCTGTTTTTT.

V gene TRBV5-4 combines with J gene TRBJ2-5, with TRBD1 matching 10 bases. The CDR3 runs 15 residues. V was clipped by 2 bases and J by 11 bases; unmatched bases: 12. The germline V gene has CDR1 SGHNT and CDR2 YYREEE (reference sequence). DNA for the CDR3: TGTGCCAGCAGCTTCTCCGGGACAGGGGTCGTGAAGCAGTACTTC. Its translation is CASSFSGTGVVKQYF. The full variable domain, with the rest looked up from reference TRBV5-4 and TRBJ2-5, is ETGVTQSPTHLIKTRGQQVTLRCSSQSGHNTVSWYQQALGQGPQFIFQYYREEENGRGNFPPRFSGLQFPNYSSELNVNALELDDSALYLCASSFSGTGVVKQYFGPGTRLLVL.

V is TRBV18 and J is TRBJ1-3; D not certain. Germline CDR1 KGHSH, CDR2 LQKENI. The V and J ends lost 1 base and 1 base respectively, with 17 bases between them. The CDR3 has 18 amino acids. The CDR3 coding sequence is TGTGCCAGCTCACCACTTTGGGGAGGGTCTTCATCTGGAAACACCATATATTTT. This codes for CASSPLWGGSSSGNTIYF.

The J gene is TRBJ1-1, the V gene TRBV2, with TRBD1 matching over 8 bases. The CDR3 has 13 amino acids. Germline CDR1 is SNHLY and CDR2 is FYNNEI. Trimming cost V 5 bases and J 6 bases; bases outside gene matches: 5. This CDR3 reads CASSLTGAAEAFF. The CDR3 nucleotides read TGTGCCAGCAGTCTGACAGGGGCGGCTGAAGCTTTCTTT.

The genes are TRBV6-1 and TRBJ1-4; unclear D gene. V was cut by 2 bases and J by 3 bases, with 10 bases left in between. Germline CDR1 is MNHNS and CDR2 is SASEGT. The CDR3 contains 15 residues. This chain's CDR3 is CASSEIQKANEKLFF. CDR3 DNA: TGTGCCAGCAGTGAAATTCAGAAGGCTAATGAAAAACTGTTTTTT.

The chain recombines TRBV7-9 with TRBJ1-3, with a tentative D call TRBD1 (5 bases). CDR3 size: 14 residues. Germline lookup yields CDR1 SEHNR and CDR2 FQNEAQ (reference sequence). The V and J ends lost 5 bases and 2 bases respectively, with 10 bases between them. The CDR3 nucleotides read TGTGCCAGCAGCCCAGGGAGTCCTGGAAACACCATATATTTT. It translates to CASSPGSPGNTIYF.

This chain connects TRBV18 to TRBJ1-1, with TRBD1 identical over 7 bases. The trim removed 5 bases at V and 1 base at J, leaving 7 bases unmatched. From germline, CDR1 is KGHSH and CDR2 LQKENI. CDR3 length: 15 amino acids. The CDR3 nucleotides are TGTGCCAGCTCAACTGGGACAGCCACGAACACTGAAGCTTTCTTT. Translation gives CASSTGTATNTEAFF.

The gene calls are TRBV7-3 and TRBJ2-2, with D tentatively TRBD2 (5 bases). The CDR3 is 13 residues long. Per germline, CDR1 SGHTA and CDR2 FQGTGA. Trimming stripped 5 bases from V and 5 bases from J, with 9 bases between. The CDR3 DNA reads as TGTGCCAGCAGCCCTCAGCGGACCGGGGAGCTGTTTTTT. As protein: CASSPQRTGELFF.

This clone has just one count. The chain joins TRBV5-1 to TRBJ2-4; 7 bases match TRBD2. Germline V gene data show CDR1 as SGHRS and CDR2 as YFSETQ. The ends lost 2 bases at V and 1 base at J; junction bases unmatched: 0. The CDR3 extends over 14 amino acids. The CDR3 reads CASSFSGAKNIQYF. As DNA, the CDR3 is TGCGCCAGCAGCTTTAGCGGGGCCAAAAACATTCAGTACTTC.

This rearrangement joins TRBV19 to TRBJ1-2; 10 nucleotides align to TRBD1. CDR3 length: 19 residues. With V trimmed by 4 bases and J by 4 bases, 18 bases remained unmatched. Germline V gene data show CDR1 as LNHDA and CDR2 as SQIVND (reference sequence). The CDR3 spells CASSTRNPWTGGGVYGYTF. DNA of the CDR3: TGTGCCAGTAGTACTCGCAACCCCTGGACAGGGGGAGGGGTCTATGGCTACACCTTC. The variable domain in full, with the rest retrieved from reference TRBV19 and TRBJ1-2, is DGGITQSPKYLFRKEGQNVTLSCEQNLNHDAMYWYRQDPGQGLRLIYYSQIVNDFQKGDIAEGYSVSREKKESFPLTVTSAQKNPTAFYLCASSTRNPWTGGGVYGYTFGSGTRLTVV.

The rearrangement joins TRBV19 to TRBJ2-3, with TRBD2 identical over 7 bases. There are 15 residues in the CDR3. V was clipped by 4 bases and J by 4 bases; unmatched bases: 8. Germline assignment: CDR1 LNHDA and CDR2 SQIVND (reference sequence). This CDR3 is CASSKGRLAPDTQYF. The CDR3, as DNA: TGTGCCAGTAGTAAGGGCCGACTAGCTCCAGATACGCAGTATTTT.

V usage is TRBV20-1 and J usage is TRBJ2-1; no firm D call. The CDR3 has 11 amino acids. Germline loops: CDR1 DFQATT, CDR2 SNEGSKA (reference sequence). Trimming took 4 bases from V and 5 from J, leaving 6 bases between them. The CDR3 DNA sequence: TGCAGTGCTATACGGAACAATGAGCAGTTCTTC. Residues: CSAIRNNEQFF.

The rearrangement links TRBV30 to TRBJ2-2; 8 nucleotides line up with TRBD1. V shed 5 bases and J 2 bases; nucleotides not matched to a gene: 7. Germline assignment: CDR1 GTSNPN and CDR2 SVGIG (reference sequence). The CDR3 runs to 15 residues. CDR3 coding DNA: TGTGCCTGGGTTAAACAGGGGGTTAACACCGGGGAGCTGTTTTTT. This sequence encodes CAWVKQGVNTGELFF.

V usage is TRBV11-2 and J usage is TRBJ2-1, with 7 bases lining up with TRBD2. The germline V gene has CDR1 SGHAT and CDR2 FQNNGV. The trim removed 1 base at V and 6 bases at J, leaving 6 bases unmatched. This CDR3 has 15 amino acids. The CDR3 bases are TGTGCCAGCAGCTTAGGAGCGGGACGCTTCAATGAGCAGTTCTTC. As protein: CASSLGAGRFNEQFF.

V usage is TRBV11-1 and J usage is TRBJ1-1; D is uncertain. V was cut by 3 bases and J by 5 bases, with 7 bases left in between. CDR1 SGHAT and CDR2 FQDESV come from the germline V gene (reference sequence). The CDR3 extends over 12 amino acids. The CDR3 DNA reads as TGTGCCAGCAGCTTCGGGGAGACTGAAGCTTTCTTT. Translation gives CASSFGETEAFF.

The CDR3 DNA follows: TGTGCCAGCAGCTACGAAGAGACCCAGTACTTC. It translates to CASSYEETQYF. This chain links TRBV7-6 with TRBJ2-5; D gene uncertain. V was cut by 4 bases and J by 3 bases, with 3 bases left in between. The CDR3 length is 11 residues. In germline, CDR1 is SGHVS, CDR2 FNYEAQ.